This TCR beta chain was documented in a study of T cells in Graves' hyperthyroidism and ophthalmopathy. Findings and caveats of the study: Ophthalmopathy, which appeared later, was predicted by the model a median approximately six months before onset. A model of 13 V-J features distinguished ophthalmopathy from stable hyperthyroidism.

The investigators amplified TCR beta CDR3 regions from RNA transcripts. Carried out on the TCR CDR3, a first-round RT-PCR used the HTBI primer set. TCRdb re-derived calls from the multiplex PCR reads in MiXCR, one entry per CDR3 protein. Among hundreds of thousands of distinct CDR3 sequences, 14% to 15% were seen once, and the ten largest hold around 4%. Remarks on this clonotype: The antigen is unknown.

Fresh peripheral blood, around 9.2 ml of it, supplied the PBMCs. The CDR3 spans 16 residues. V shed 5 bases and J shed 1 base, with 17 bases lying between them. Germline CDR1 MNHEY, CDR2 SVGAGI. The material sequenced was blood. The rearrangement uses TRBV6-5 and TRBJ2-5; tentative D call: TRBD1 (6 bases). The source of this sequence is a woman aged 40 to 55 with Graves' ophthalmopathy. CDR3 protein: CASSHLNRALQETQYF. The CDR3 nucleotides read TGTGCCAGCAGTCACCTGAACAGGGCCCTCCAAGAGACCCAGTACTTC.